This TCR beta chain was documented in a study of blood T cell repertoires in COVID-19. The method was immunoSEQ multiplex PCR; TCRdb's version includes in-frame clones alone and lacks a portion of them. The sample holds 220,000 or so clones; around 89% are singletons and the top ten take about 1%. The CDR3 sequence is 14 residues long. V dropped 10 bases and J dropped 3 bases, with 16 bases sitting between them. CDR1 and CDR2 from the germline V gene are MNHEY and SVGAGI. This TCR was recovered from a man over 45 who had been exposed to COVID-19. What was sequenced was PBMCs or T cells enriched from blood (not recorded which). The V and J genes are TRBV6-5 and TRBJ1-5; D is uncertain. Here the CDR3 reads CAIGEGRDNQPQHF. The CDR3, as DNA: TGTGCCATCGGGGAGGGTAGGGACAATCAGCCCCAGCATTTT.